Below, 27 T cell receptor beta chains from the same sample are listed, as sequenced in a study of blood T cell repertoires in COVID-19. Measured with immunoSEQ multiplex PCR; TCRdb has only the in-frame clones, and not every one. The data hold about 280,000 clones, with 70% to 90% observed a single time. The material sequenced was peripheral blood. These receptors were collected from a woman aged 65 to 85 with COVID-19, enrolled during active disease.

The CDR3 region is CATSDPTGSGETQYF. In nucleotides, the CDR3 is TGTGCCACCAGTGACCCCACAGGGTCGGGAGAGACCCAGTACTTC. The rearrangement joins TRBV24-1 to TRBJ2-5, with D perhaps matching TRBD1 (6 bases). Germline values: CDR1 KGHDR, CDR2 SFDVKD. This CDR3 contains 15 residues. V was pared by 4 bases and J by 4 bases, with 15 bases between.

This chain joins TRBV12-3 or TRBV12-4 and TRBJ1-5; maybe TRBD1 (5 bases). V was clipped by 11 bases and J by 4 bases, with 15 bases between them. The CDR3 totals 13 residues. For the CDR3, the DNA is TGTGCCTCGCGACCAGGGCTTAATCAGCCCCAGCATTTT. Translating gives CASRPGLNQPQHF.

This rearrangement joins TRBV28 to TRBJ1-5; TRBD1 might be the D (6 bases). The CDR3 consists of 14 residues. The V end was cut by 2 bases, the J end by 7 bases, with 12 bases between. Looked up from germline, CDR1 is MDHEN and CDR2 is SYDVKM. CDR3 amino acids: CASSLIRGGQPQHF. The CDR3 coding sequence is TGTGCCAGCAGTTTAATTAGGGGGGGACAGCCCCAGCATTTT.

The chain joins TRBV7-2 to TRBJ2-7; TRBD2 might be the D (6 bases). The CDR3 contains 16 residues. Per germline, CDR1 SGHTA and CDR2 FQGNSA. Trimming cost V 5 bases and J 3 bases, with 20 bases left between them. In DNA form, the CDR3 reads TGTGCCAGCAGCCCGAGGGGTGATAGCGGTCTCTACGAGCAGTACTTC. Translation: CASSPRGDSGLYEQYF.

The chain couples TRBV6-5 to TRBJ1-5; D perhaps matches TRBD1 (6 bases). This CDR3 spans 15 amino acids. CDR1 is MNHEY, CDR2 SVGAGI, per germline. V shed 7 bases and J shed 5 bases, with 18 bases lying between them. For the CDR3, the DNA is TGTGCCAGCATGTCTGTACAGGGTAATCATCAGCCCCAGCATTTT. Amino acid sequence: CASMSVQGNHQPQHF.

The chain carries TRBV6-1 and TRBJ1-3, with 8 bases identical to TRBD1. The germline V gene has CDR1 MNHNS and CDR2 SASEGT. The CDR3 loop spans 17 amino acids. J lost 6 bases, V lost 2 bases, and 12 bases had no gene match. The CDR3 here is CASSELGQGAVANTIYF. In DNA, the CDR3 is TGTGCCAGCAGTGAACTCGGCCAGGGGGCCGTTGCAAACACCATATATTTT.

A word on this clone: Mismatch with germline at one junction end may stem from a read error. The rearrangement links TRBV28 to TRBJ1-4; perhaps TRBD1 as D (5 bases). CDR3 length equals 14 residues. The germline V gene has CDR1 MDHEN and CDR2 SYDVKM. Here the CDR3 reads CASGLPGGEEKLFF. In nucleotides, the CDR3 is TGTGCCAGCGGTTTGCCGGGGGGAGAGGAAAAACTGTTTTTT. Using reference TRBV28 and TRBJ1-4 for the parts outside the CDR3, the full variable domain is DVKVTQSSRYLVKRTGEKVFLECVQDMDHENMFWYRQDPGLGLRLIYFSYDVKMKEKGDIPEGYSVSREKKERFSLILESASTNQTSMYLCASGLPGGEEKLFFGSGTQLSVL.

This chain links TRBV12-3 or TRBV12-4 with TRBJ2-3, with 7 bases lining up with TRBD2. The CDR3 sequence is 12 residues long. Trimming cost V 6 bases and J 3 bases; bases outside gene matches: 0. DNA of the CDR3: TGTGCCAGCAGGGGACTAACAGATACGCAGTATTTT. Protein sequence: CASRGLTDTQYF.

V and J are TRBV15 and TRBJ2-6; D may be TRBD2 (5 bases). The ends were cut back, 3 bases at V and 0 bases at J, with 12 bases in the middle. The CDR3 length is 17 residues. Germline CDR1 reads LNHNV; CDR2 reads YYDKDF (reference sequence). The CDR3: CATSSYIGSSGANVLTF. CDR3 sequence (DNA): TGTGCCACCAGCAGTTATATAGGGAGCTCTGGGGCCAACGTCCTGACTTTC.

The chain links TRBV19 to TRBJ1-5; 12 positions agree with TRBD1. The V gene end was trimmed by 5 bases and the J gene end by 5 bases; junction bases not matched to a gene: 4. CDR1 is LNHDA and CDR2 is SQIVND in the germline V gene (reference sequence). CDR3 size: 15 residues. CDR3 DNA: TGTGCCAGTAGTCGGGACAGGGGGCCTTATCAGCCCCAGCATTTT. Protein: CASSRDRGPYQPQHF.

Here the CDR3 reads CASSVRLGPGVPSNEQFF. CDR3 bases: TGTGCCAGCAGCGTACGGCTAGGGCCGGGGGTACCTAGCAATGAGCAGTTCTTC. This rearrangement joins TRBV9 to TRBJ2-1; the D gene is possibly TRBD2 (6 bases). V was clipped by 1 base and J by 6 bases, with 23 bases between them. Germline CDR1 SGDLS, CDR2 YYNGEE. The CDR3 contains 18 residues.

This chain links TRBV6-5 with TRBJ1-2; 9 nucleotides match TRBD1. This CDR3 comprises 14 residues. Germline V CDR1 and CDR2: MNHEY, SVGAGI. Unmatched junction bases numbered 11, after V lost 11 bases and J lost 4 bases. CDR3 sequence (DNA): TGTGCCGGCTCACAGGGGGCTGTGGGCTATGGCTACACCTTC. This encodes CAGSQGAVGYGYTF.

V usage is TRBV2 and J usage is TRBJ2-5; no clear D gene. The CDR3 contains 13 residues. In germline, CDR1 is SNHLY, CDR2 FYNNEI. V shed 4 bases and J shed 5 bases, with 11 bases lying between them. The CDR3 nucleotides are TGTGCCAGCAGTGTCCAGAGGTCCGAGACCCAGTACTTC. It encodes CASSVQRSETQYF.

The count of this clone is one. This chain's CDR3 is CASSMGTGVFNEQFF. The CDR3 DNA is TGTGCCAGCAGCATGGGGACAGGGGTCTTCAATGAGCAGTTCTTC. The chain combines TRBV11-2 with TRBJ2-1, with 10 nucleotides matching TRBD1. V was clipped by 5 bases and J by 6 bases; unmatched bases: 7. CDR3 length: 15 amino acids. Germline V gene data show CDR1 as SGHAT and CDR2 as FQNNGV. Full variable domain (remainder filled in from reference TRBV11-2 and TRBJ2-1): EAGVAQSPRYKIIEKRQSVAFWCNPISGHATLYWYQQILGQGPKLLIQFQNNGVVDDSQLPKDRFSAERLKGVDSTLKIQPAKLEDSAVYLCASSMGTGVFNEQFFGPGTRLTVL.

The chain carries TRBV11-3 and TRBJ2-1, with a weak D call TRBD1 (6 bases). The CDR3 consists of 13 residues. In germline, CDR1 is SGHNT, CDR2 YENEEA. V shed 0 bases and J shed 11 bases, with 11 bases lying between them. The CDR3 spells CASSLDVDSKQFF. The CDR3, as DNA: TGTGCCAGCAGCTTAGACGTGGACAGTAAGCAGTTCTTC.

V and J are TRBV7-9 and TRBJ2-1, with 9 bases that match TRBD2. The J segment lost 12 bases and the V segment lost 7 bases, leaving 10 bases of the junction unmatched. Germline V gives CDR1 SEHNR, CDR2 FQNEAQ (reference sequence). The CDR3 length is 13 residues. The CDR3 DNA reads TGTGCCAGCAAGGCGGGGGGGCCTGAGGGGCAGTTCTTC. It codes for CASKAGGPEGQFF.

V is TRBV24-1 and J is TRBJ2-1; D perhaps matches TRBD1 (7 bases). Trimming shortened V by 0 bases and J by 9 bases, and 11 bases separated the two germline ends. The CDR3 is 14 residues long. Germline-derived CDR1 and CDR2 are KGHDR and SFDVKD. The CDR3 loop reads CATSDLQGGTEQFF. CDR3 in DNA: TGTGCCACCAGTGATTTGCAGGGGGGCACTGAGCAGTTCTTC.

The chain couples TRBV20-1 to TRBJ1-1; D is unresolved. The CDR3 contains 11 residues. V dropped 0 bases and J dropped 7 bases, with 6 bases sitting between them. Germline V gene data show CDR1 as DFQATT and CDR2 as SNEGSKA (reference sequence). In nucleotides, the CDR3 is TGCAGTGCTAGAGATATCGGTGAAGCTTTCTTT. It is translated as CSARDIGEAFF.

The chain links TRBV28 to TRBJ1-2, with D possibly matching TRBD1 (5 bases). The germline V gene has CDR1 MDHEN and CDR2 SYDVKM. The CDR3 totals 15 residues. V lost 2 bases and J 2 bases, leaving 12 bases between the germline ends. CDR3 DNA sequence: TGTGCCAGCAGTTTACAGGGCACAGGAAACTATGGCTACACCTTC. Translation: CASSLQGTGNYGYTF.

This clone has a single count. The chain employs TRBV6-5 and TRBJ1-1; no definite D call. The V gene lost 0 bases and the J gene lost 10 bases, with 15 bases spanning the gap. The V gene's germline CDR1 is MNHEY and CDR2 SVGAGI. This CDR3 is 14 amino acids long. The CDR3 DNA follows: TGTGCCAGCAGTTACTCGAGGGCCCTAGGAGGAGCTTTCTTT. Its translation: CASSYSRALGGAFF.

The J gene is TRBJ2-2, the V gene TRBV7-9, with 7 bases fitting TRBD1. The J segment lost 3 bases and the V segment lost 0 bases, leaving 1 base of the junction unmatched. The V gene's germline CDR1 is SEHNR and CDR2 FQNEAQ (reference sequence). This CDR3 comprises 15 residues. The CDR3 DNA follows: TGTGCCAGCAGCTTAGCGACAGGGTACACCGGGGAGCTGTTTTTT. Protein sequence: CASSLATGYTGELFF.

This sequence joins TRBV18 and TRBJ1-1; no clear D gene. V lost 8 bases and J lost 0, with 10 bases in between. CDR3 size: 13 residues. Germline-derived CDR1 and CDR2 are KGHSH and LQKENI. The CDR3 protein is CASLDTLNTEAFF. Written as DNA, the CDR3 is TGTGCCAGCCTCGACACCCTGAACACTGAAGCTTTCTTT.

CDR3 bases: TGCGCCAGCAGCCTAGCAAGCCTTTCCTCCTACGAGCAGTACTTC. Encoded protein: CASSLASLSSYEQYF. V and J are TRBV4-1 and TRBJ2-7, with D unresolved. This CDR3 comprises 15 residues. The V end lost 4 bases, the J end lost 0 bases, and 13 bases lay between the germline ends. CDR1 is MGHRA, CDR2 YSYEKL, per germline.

The chain couples TRBV4-1 to TRBJ2-3; maybe TRBD2 (6 bases). CDR3 size: 16 residues. V was trimmed by 3 bases and J by 2 bases, leaving 15 bases between them. Germline CDR1 reads MGHRA; CDR2 reads YSYEKL. The CDR3: CASSHGTGTYTDTQYF. For the CDR3, the DNA is TGCGCCAGCAGCCACGGTACCGGGACTTACACAGATACGCAGTATTTT.

The rearrangement uses TRBV28 and TRBJ2-2, with a possible D match to TRBD1 (5 bases). Trimming removed 1 base at V and 5 bases at J, with 11 bases between. The CDR3 spans 15 residues. CDR1 is MDHEN, CDR2 SYDVKM, per germline. As DNA, the CDR3 is TGTGCCAGCAGTTTATCCAGGGTAGGGACCGGGGAGCTGTTTTTT. Encoded protein: CASSLSRVGTGELFF.

The chain joins TRBV3-1 (or the pseudogene TRBV3-2) to TRBJ2-7; possible D gene TRBD2, 6 bases. Trimming took off 1 base at V and 0 bases at J, with 13 bases between the two ends. Germline V gene sequence: CDR1 LGHDT, CDR2 YNNKEL (reference sequence). CDR3 length: 16 residues. CDR3 sequence reads: CASSQGLVEISYEQYF. The CDR3 nucleotides read TGTGCCAGCAGCCAAGGACTAGTCGAGATCTCCTACGAGCAGTACTTC.

This chain uses TRBV19 with TRBJ1-5, with a possible D match to TRBD1 (6 bases). The CDR3 loop spans 15 amino acids. Trimming took 8 bases from V and 0 from J, leaving 14 bases between them. Germline CDR1 LNHDA, CDR2 SQIVND (reference sequence). The CDR3 bases are TGTGCCAGTGCCCGGACAGTCATTAGCAATCAGCCCCAGCATTTT. Encoded protein: CASARTVISNQPQHF. Drawing the rest from reference TRBV19 and TRBJ1-5, the complete variable domain is DGGITQSPKYLFRKEGQNVTLSCEQNLNHDAMYWYRQDPGQGLRLIYYSQIVNDFQKGDIAEGYSVSREKKESFPLTVTSAQKNPTAFYLCASARTVISNQPQHFGDGTRLSIL.